This T cell receptor beta chain was recorded in a study of siplizumab effects on memory and regulatory T cells. Across the whole study: Siplizumab at 0.75 to 1 ug/mL was tested against drug-free controls in paired reactions.

The CDR3 extends over 15 amino acids. Per germline, CDR1 SGHTA and CDR2 FQGTGA. Trimming shortened V by 5 bases and J by 1 base, and 13 bases separated the two germline ends. In this sample, this clone turned up once. The target antigen is unknown. General study findings and limits: Alloreactive sequences tracing back to unstimulated CD4+ memory cells fell significantly with siplizumab. There were only a minor fraction of alloreactive clones that mapped to unstimulated subsets.

Each sample had 95,000 to 100,000 TCR templates assayed. Sequenced by immunoSEQ multiplex PCR; TCRdb stores in-frame clones only, minus some. The sample holds more than 800 clones, around 69% seen once. Researchers cocultured the mixed lymphocyte reaction cells at 37°C for 6 to 7 days. This clonotype was obtained from a human donor in good health; the cells came from an allogeneic mixed lymphocyte reaction. V and J are TRBV7-3 and TRBJ2-3, with a weak D call TRBD1 (7 bases). The specimen sequenced was CFSE-low (dividing) CD8+ T cells sorted from an allogeneic mixed lymphocyte reaction. CDR3 residues: CASSRGTVGTDTQYF. The CDR3 nucleotides are TGTGCCAGCAGCCGCGGGACAGTAGGCACAGATACGCAGTATTTT. Supplemented by reference TRBV7-3 and TRBJ2-3, the full variable domain reads GAGVSQTPSNKVTEKGKYVELRCDPISGHTALYWYRQSLGQGPEFLIYFQGTGAADDSGLPNDRFFAVRPEGSVSTLKIQRTERGDSAVYLCASSRGTVGTDTQYFGPGTRLTVL.